These 28 T cell receptor beta chains share one sample of origin, sequenced in a study of identical twins. TCRdb processed the 5' RACE reads anew with MiXCR; each CDR3 protein has one entry. The data show roughly 290,000 distinct CDR3 sequences, over 8.5% seen once. These sequences were also reported in another study, on yellow fever vaccine responses in identical twins.

Sequenced sample: CD8+ T cells sorted from blood. These TCRs come from a woman aged 18-29 years in good health.

The CDR3 bases are TGTGCCAGCAGCCCAGGACTTCCTCCCTACGAGCAGTACTTC. Translated, it gives CASSPGLPPYEQYF. V is TRBV7-9 and J is TRBJ2-7, with a weak D call TRBD2 (5 bases). The ends were cut back, 5 bases at V and 2 bases at J, with 13 bases in the middle. This CDR3 region has 14 residues. Germline-derived CDR1 and CDR2 are SEHNR and FQNEAQ (reference sequence).

This clonotype showed up just a few times. CDR3 loop: CASSLGVVYYEQYF. DNA of the CDR3: TGTGCCAGCAGCTTGGGCGTCGTATACTACGAGCAGTACTTC. This sequence joins TRBV7-2 and TRBJ2-7; D gene unclear. The CDR3 has 14 amino acids. V lost 3 bases and J 3 bases, leaving 12 bases between the germline ends. In germline, CDR1 is SGHTA, CDR2 FQGNSA.

This chain joins TRBV20-1 and TRBJ2-3; D may be TRBD2 (5 bases). The germline gives CDR1 DFQATT, CDR2 SNEGSKA (reference sequence). The CDR3 extends over 16 amino acids. Trimming pared 6 bases from V and 2 bases from J, leaving 21 bases between. CDR3 coding DNA: TGCAGTGCCCCACCAGAAACGACGCTAGCCACAGATACGCAGTATTTT. Its translation: CSAPPETTLATDTQYF.

The genes are TRBV12-5 and TRBJ2-3; 12 bases map to TRBD1. The germline V gene encodes CDR1 LGHNT and CDR2 FRNRAP. V lost 5 bases, J lost 6 bases, and 6 bases stayed unmatched. This CDR3 comprises 15 residues. CDR3 DNA: TGTGCTAGTGGTCCGACCGGGACAGGGGGCGATACGCAGTATTTT. This sequence encodes CASGPTGTGGDTQYF.

In its sample, this clonotype was seen many times. V usage is TRBV29-1 and J usage is TRBJ2-7; no reliable D call. The CDR3 loop spans 15 amino acids. Trimming shortened V by 0 bases and J by 2 bases, and 14 bases separated the two germline ends. Per germline, CDR1 SQVTM and CDR2 ANQGSEA. The CDR3 here is CSVEEGHTETYEQYF. CDR3 sequence (DNA): TGCAGCGTTGAAGAAGGGCACACTGAGACCTACGAGCAGTACTTC.

This clonotype was counted a few times. The rearrangement joins TRBV7-3 to TRBJ1-1; possibly TRBD1 for D (5 bases). Germline V gene sequence: CDR1 SGHTA, CDR2 FQGTGA. Between the trimmed V and J ends, which lost 4 bases and 4 bases, there was a span of 7 bases. The CDR3 contains 12 residues. In DNA form, the CDR3 reads TGTGCCAGCAGCTCAGGGACCACTGAAGCTTTCTTT. It codes for CASSSGTTEAFF.

This clonotype was recorded at least ten times. The genes are TRBV20-1 and TRBJ2-1; D not resolved. CDR1 and CDR2 from the germline V gene are DFQATT and SNEGSKA (reference sequence). This CDR3 is built from 18 residues. V lost 3 bases, J lost 3 bases, and 24 bases lay in between. Here the CDR3 DNA reads TGCAGTGCTAGCCTGCCCCACCTTCTGGCGGAGAACTACAATGAGCAGTTCTTC. As protein: CSASLPHLLAENYNEQFF.

The chain combines TRBV5-6 with TRBJ2-7; D is undetermined. CDR3 size: 15 residues. Germline CDR1 SGHDT, CDR2 YYEEEE. Trimming cost V 2 bases and J 6 bases, with 18 bases left between them. The CDR3: CASSFLSQSKGEQYF. The DNA for the CDR3 is TGTGCCAGCAGCTTCCTCTCGCAATCTAAGGGCGAGCAGTACTTC.

The sample holds many counts of this clonotype. The chain employs TRBV20-1 and TRBJ1-1, with TRBD1 matching over 7 bases. The germline V gene encodes CDR1 DFQATT and CDR2 SNEGSKA (reference sequence). The ends lost 0 bases at V and 3 bases at J; junction bases unmatched: 10. The CDR3 is made up of 16 amino acids. CDR3: CSARDRTGSEYTEAFF. In DNA, the CDR3 is TGCAGTGCTAGAGACCGGACAGGATCTGAATACACTGAAGCTTTCTTT.

This clonotype was seen many times. The chain joins TRBV29-1 to TRBJ2-7; TRBD2 aligns across 7 bases. Losses at the gene ends were 5 bases for V and 3 bases for J; bases not matched to a gene: 10. The CDR3 is 14 residues long. CDR1 and CDR2 (germline): SQVTM, ANQGSEA. The CDR3 loop reads CSVQTSDPLYEQYF. DNA for the CDR3: TGCAGCGTTCAAACTAGCGACCCCCTCTACGAGCAGTACTTC.

This clonotype was detected ten times or more. The rearrangement links TRBV6-4 to TRBJ2-2; TRBD2 is a possible D gene (5 bases). V was trimmed by 2 bases and J by 6 bases, leaving 7 bases between them. Germline values: CDR1 MRHNA, CDR2 SNTAGT. The CDR3 loop spans 13 amino acids. The CDR3 sequence is CASSDEEAGELFF. CDR3 coding DNA: TGTGCCAGCAGTGACGAGGAGGCCGGGGAGCTGTTTTTT.

This clonotype was detected only a few times. The CDR3 bases are TGTGCCAGCAGTTTGGCTAGCGGCTACCACAATGAGCAGTTCTTC. As protein: CASSLASGYHNEQFF. The rearrangement joins TRBV27 to TRBJ2-1; 7 nucleotides match TRBD2. CDR1 and CDR2 from the germline V gene are MNHEY and SMNVEV (reference sequence). Trimming at V came to 3 bases and at J to 5 bases, leaving 7 bases not matched to a gene. This CDR3 spans 15 amino acids.

The sample holds many counts of this clonotype. The gene calls are TRBV4-2 and TRBJ2-7; D is ambiguous. V lost 0 bases and J 0 bases, leaving 12 bases between the germline ends. CDR1 and CDR2 (germline): LGHNA, YNFKEQ. CDR3 length equals 16 residues. CDR3 sequence: CASSQELAESSYEQYF. In DNA, the CDR3 is TGTGCCAGCAGCCAAGAACTGGCAGAGAGCTCCTACGAGCAGTACTTC.

The V call is TRBV6-1, the J call TRBJ2-7, with TRBD2 matching over 8 bases. The CDR3 runs 13 residues. The V and J ends lost 10 bases and 3 bases, in that order; junction bases with no gene match: 8. Germline CDR1 is MNHNS and CDR2 is SASEGT. The CDR3 loop is CATGGAGVYEQYF. The CDR3 nucleotides read TGTGCCACCGGGGGGGCAGGGGTCTACGAGCAGTACTTC.

The J gene is TRBJ2-1, the V gene TRBV2; TRBD2 matches at 7 bases. This CDR3 spans 14 amino acids. Germline V gene data show CDR1 as SNHLY and CDR2 as FYNNEI. With 6 bases clipped from V and 6 bases from J, the junction kept 8 bases outside the gene matches. DNA of the CDR3: TGTGCCAGCAGGCCCGCACTAGCGACCAATGAGCAGTTCTTC. Its translation: CASRPALATNEQFF.

In this sample, this clonotype turned up a few times. This chain links TRBV6-1 with TRBJ1-2; D might be TRBD1 (5 bases). The germline gives CDR1 MNHNS, CDR2 SASEGT. The CDR3 has 15 residues. V lost 7 bases and J lost 6, with 21 bases in between. CDR3 in amino acids: CASNKSPGTVDGYTF. The CDR3 DNA reads TGTGCCAGCAACAAATCCCCCGGGACCGTGGATGGCTACACCTTC.

The chain couples TRBV2 to TRBJ2-7, with 7 bases lining up with TRBD2. V trimming: 8 bases; J trimming: 4 bases; junction bases outside the gene matches: 14. Germline CDR1 and CDR2: SNHLY and FYNNEI. This CDR3 has 15 residues. The CDR3: CASLHLREIGYEQYF. In DNA form, the CDR3 reads TGTGCCAGCTTACACTTGCGGGAGATTGGATACGAGCAGTACTTC.

The chain is built from TRBV7-9 and TRBJ2-5, with TRBD1 as a possible D gene (6 bases). V lost 8 bases to trimming and J lost 5 bases, with 18 bases between them. The CDR3 is made up of 14 amino acids. Germline-derived CDR1 and CDR2 are SEHNR and FQNEAQ (reference sequence). The CDR3 spells CASFTGTPGETQYF. As DNA, the CDR3 is TGTGCCAGCTTTACCGGGACACCTGGGGAGACCCAGTACTTC.

The genes are TRBV27 and TRBJ2-5, with 7 positions matching TRBD1. CDR1 and CDR2 (germline): MNHEY, SMNVEV (reference sequence). The CDR3 length is 14 residues. V trimming: 6 bases; J trimming: 3 bases; junction bases outside the gene matches: 7. Written as DNA, the CDR3 is TGTGCCAGCAGCGCAATAACAGGGGAAGAGACCCAGTACTTC. Translated, it gives CASSAITGEETQYF.

V usage is TRBV7-2 and J usage is TRBJ2-1; D is unresolved. CDR3 length equals 17 residues. V gave up 1 base and J gave up 0 bases, with 13 bases separating them. Germline V CDR1 and CDR2: SGHTA, FQGNSA. This chain's CDR3 is CASSLGPETSSYNEQFF. CDR3 sequence (DNA): TGTGCCAGCAGCTTAGGGCCGGAAACTTCCTCCTACAATGAGCAGTTCTTC.

This clonotype occurred many times. The junction and the germline gene differ at one end; a read error may be behind it. J is TRBJ2-1 and V is TRBV16, with D hard to call. Germline lookup yields CDR1 KGHSY and CDR2 FQNENV. This CDR3 has 17 amino acids. The CDR3 protein is CASGQQQAWDSYNEQFF. The CDR3 coding sequence is TGTGCCAGCGGCCAACAACAAGCCTGGGACTCCTACAATGAGCAGTTCTTC.

The chain combines TRBV11-1 with TRBJ2-7; possibly TRBD1 for D (5 bases). Trimming shortened V by 1 base and J by 0 bases, and 10 bases separated the two germline ends. CDR3 length: 15 amino acids. In germline, CDR1 is SGHAT, CDR2 FQDESV (reference sequence). The CDR3 reads CASSLVTGLSYEQYF. CDR3 nucleotides: TGTGCCAGCAGCTTAGTAACAGGCCTCTCCTACGAGCAGTACTTC. Together with reference TRBV11-1 and TRBJ2-7, the CDR3 gives the full variable domain: EAEVAQSPRYKITEKSQAVAFWCDPISGHATLYWYRQILGQGPELLVQFQDESVVDDSQLPKDRFSAERLKGVDSTLKIQPAELGDSAMYLCASSLVTGLSYEQYFGPGTRLTVT.

The J gene is TRBJ2-7, the V gene TRBV2; 8 nucleotides line up with TRBD1. The CDR3 runs to 15 residues. Germline V lookup: CDR1 SNHLY, CDR2 FYNNEI. The trim removed 2 bases at V and 4 bases at J, leaving 7 bases unmatched. The CDR3, as DNA: TGTGCCAGCAGTGAAAGCGCCGGGACAGGATACGAGCAGTACTTC. Translation gives CASSESAGTGYEQYF.

This clonotype was seen more than once but under ten times. The junction departs from germline at one end; a sequencing error may be responsible. The chain carries TRBV5-1 and TRBJ2-1, with D possibly TRBD2 on 5 matching bases. The CDR3 runs to 11 residues. Germline V gene sequence: CDR1 SGHRS, CDR2 YFSETQ. The CDR3 DNA is TGCGCCAGCAGCTTGGAAGCGGCCTTCGCTTTC. Amino acids: CASSLEAAFAF.

V is TRBV6-4 and J is TRBJ2-3, with 10 bases fitting TRBD2. Germline-derived CDR1 and CDR2 are MRHNA and SNTAGT. V was clipped by 5 bases and J by 3 bases; unmatched bases: 5. CDR3 size: 15 residues. In DNA form, the CDR3 reads TGTGCCAGCAGTCTTATAGCGGGAGGAACAGATACGCAGTATTTT. This encodes CASSLIAGGTDTQYF.

This clonotype was recorded at least ten times. The CDR3 loop is CAISEPQVGSYEQYF. In nucleotides, the CDR3 is TGTGCCATCAGTGAGCCACAGGTCGGGTCCTACGAGCAGTACTTC. This chain uses TRBV10-3 with TRBJ2-7; maybe TRBD1 (5 bases). V lost 2 bases and J 1 base, leaving 12 bases between the germline ends. CDR3 size: 15 residues. The germline gives CDR1 ENHRY, CDR2 SYGVKD.

This clonotype was counted between two and nine times. This rearrangement joins TRBV10-3 to TRBJ2-1; 7 bases are shared with TRBD1. Trimming cost V 6 bases and J 3 bases; bases outside gene matches: 8. From germline, CDR1 is ENHRY and CDR2 SYGVKD. This CDR3 comprises 15 residues. CDR3 in amino acids: CAISSGTDHYNEQFF. CDR3 sequence (DNA): TGTGCCATCAGCTCCGGGACAGATCACTACAATGAGCAGTTCTTC.

This clonotype showed up just a few times. The V and J genes are TRBV15 and TRBJ2-2; D might be TRBD1 or TRBD2, each matching 5 bases. Germline V gene data show CDR1 as LNHNV and CDR2 as YYDKDF (reference sequence). The CDR3 is 15 amino acids. Trimming removed 6 bases from V and 1 base from J, with 12 bases in between. CDR3 loop: CATSRGRMNTGELFF. CDR3 bases: TGTGCCACCAGTAGGGGACGGATGAACACCGGGGAGCTGTTTTTT.